These T cell receptor beta chains were read from a single sample in a study of CD8+ T cells in alopecia areata. Using immunoSEQ multiplex PCR, the repertoire was profiled, and TCRdb retains in-frame clones only, with some absent. The sample includes roughly 200,000 clones, roughly two fifths seen only once; the top ten take 0.48%. The sequencing used CD4+ T cells sorted from blood, collected between weeks 30 and 35, from a patient treated with tofacitinib. The receptor set was obtained from a human donor with alopecia areata. CDR3s include the opening cysteine and the closing phenylalanine or tryptophan. The D gene is left open where the match is weak. Expanded clones are given a class, and other clones once, few, many or no size at all.

j_call: TRBJ2-1; v_call: TRBV6-6; d_call: -; clone_size: -; cdr3_aa: CASSYGMYNEQFF; cdr3_nt: TGTGCCAGCAGTTACGGGATGTACAATGAGCAGTTCTTC
j_call: TRBJ2-1; v_call: TRBV7-3; d_call: -; clone_size: -; cdr3_aa: CASSLTSDGHNEQFF; cdr3_nt: TGTGCCAGCAGCTTAACCTCCGACGGTCACAATGAGCAGTTCTTC
j_call: TRBJ2-1; v_call: TRBV7-3; d_call: -; clone_size: few; cdr3_aa: CASSPLRGNNEQFF; cdr3_nt: TGTGCCAGCAGCCCCTTACGGGGGAACAATGAGCAGTTCTTC
j_call: TRBJ1-1; v_call: TRBV30; d_call: -; clone_size: -; cdr3_aa: CAWITPGVNTEAFF; cdr3_nt: TGTGCCTGGATTACCCCGGGGGTGAACACTGAAGCTTTCTTT
j_call: TRBJ1-2; v_call: TRBV4-1; d_call: -; clone_size: -; cdr3_aa: CASSQVWSNGYTF; cdr3_nt: TGCGCCAGCAGCCAAGTCTGGTCTAACGGCTACACCTTC
j_call: TRBJ2-7; v_call: TRBV7-8; d_call: -; clone_size: -; cdr3_aa: CASSFDRQAYEQYF; cdr3_nt: TGTGCCAGCAGCTTCGACCGGCAAGCCTACGAGCAGTACTTC
j_call: TRBJ1-2; v_call: TRBV29-1; d_call: -; clone_size: -; cdr3_aa: CSVGAGNGYTF; cdr3_nt: TGCAGCGTTGGGGCAGGGAATGGCTACACCTTC
j_call: TRBJ2-7; v_call: TRBV5-1; d_call: -; clone_size: once; cdr3_aa: CASSLGHQIYEQYF; cdr3_nt: TGCGCCAGCAGCTTGGGGCATCAGATCTACGAGCAGTACTTC
j_call: TRBJ2-7; v_call: TRBV30; d_call: -; clone_size: -; cdr3_aa: CALGWGLSYEQYF; cdr3_nt: TGTGCCTTGGGGTGGGGCCTTTCCTACGAGCAGTACTTC
j_call: TRBJ2-2; v_call: TRBV19; d_call: TRBD2; clone_size: -; cdr3_aa: CASSIDLGLAGTGELFF; cdr3_nt: TGTGCCAGTAGTATAGATCTAGGACTAGCGGGTACCGGGGAGCTGTTTTTT
j_call: TRBJ1-2; v_call: TRBV14; d_call: TRBD1; clone_size: -; cdr3_aa: CASSQASGTGGFGYTF; cdr3_nt: TGTGCCAGCAGCCAAGCTTCCGGGACAGGGGGCTTCGGCTACACCTTC
j_call: TRBJ2-7; v_call: TRBV2; d_call: -; clone_size: -; cdr3_aa: CASRRSGTNEQYF; cdr3_nt: TGTGCCAGCAGACGTTCGGGGACAAACGAGCAGTACTTC
j_call: TRBJ2-1; v_call: TRBV18; d_call: -; clone_size: -; cdr3_aa: CASSPPRLPNEQFF; cdr3_nt: TGTGCCAGCTCACCACCCCGGTTACCCAATGAGCAGTTCTTC
j_call: TRBJ2-7; v_call: TRBV2; d_call: TRBD1; clone_size: -; cdr3_aa: CASSTDRVLYEQYF; cdr3_nt: TGTGCCAGCTCCACAGACAGGGTGTTATACGAGCAGTACTTC
j_call: TRBJ1-2; v_call: TRBV29-1; d_call: TRBD1; clone_size: -; cdr3_aa: CSVERGGVDGYTF; cdr3_nt: TGCAGCGTTGAACGAGGGGGCGTGGATGGCTACACCTTC
j_call: TRBJ2-7; v_call: TRBV27; d_call: -; clone_size: -; cdr3_aa: CASKLAQSSYEQYF; cdr3_nt: TGTGCCAGCAAATTGGCGCAGAGCTCCTACGAGCAGTACTTC
j_call: TRBJ1-5; v_call: TRBV19; d_call: TRBD1; clone_size: -; cdr3_aa: CATQIGQGRGQPQHF; cdr3_nt: TGTGCCACCCAAATCGGACAGGGGAGGGGGCAGCCCCAGCATTTT
j_call: TRBJ1-2; v_call: TRBV29-1; d_call: -; clone_size: -; cdr3_aa: CSVEDIETGDYGYTF; cdr3_nt: TGCAGCGTTGAAGATATAGAAACGGGGGACTATGGCTACACCTTC
j_call: TRBJ2-1; v_call: TRBV5-1; d_call: TRBD2; clone_size: -; cdr3_aa: CASSFLGLDYNEQFF; cdr3_nt: TGCGCCAGCAGCTTTCTGGGACTAGACTACAATGAGCAGTTCTTC
j_call: TRBJ1-4; v_call: TRBV2; d_call: TRBD1; clone_size: -; cdr3_aa: CASSRTGAPYDEKLFF; cdr3_nt: TGTGCCAGCAGTCGGACAGGGGCACCCTATGATGAAAAACTGTTTTTT
j_call: TRBJ2-5; v_call: TRBV5-1; d_call: TRBD1; clone_size: -; cdr3_aa: CASSLRQGGETQYF; cdr3_nt: TGCGCCAGCAGCCTAAGACAGGGCGGAGAGACCCAGTACTTC
j_call: TRBJ1-1; v_call: TRBV4-1; d_call: -; clone_size: -; cdr3_aa: CASSQAGGRITEAFF; cdr3_nt: TGCGCCAGCAGCCAAGCCGGGGGGAGGATTACTGAAGCTTTCTTT
j_call: TRBJ2-3; v_call: TRBV29-1; d_call: -; clone_size: -; cdr3_aa: CSVGVSTDTQYF; cdr3_nt: TGCAGCGTTGGGGTCAGCACAGATACGCAGTATTTT
j_call: TRBJ1-5; v_call: TRBV6-5; d_call: TRBD1; clone_size: -; cdr3_aa: CASSRTGGANQPQHF; cdr3_nt: TGTGCCAGCAGTCGGACAGGGGGCGCGAATCAGCCCCAGCATTTT
j_call: TRBJ1-2; v_call: TRBV27; d_call: -; clone_size: few; cdr3_aa: CASSLGRLYGYTF; cdr3_nt: TGTGCCAGCAGTTTGGGGCGGCTCTATGGCTACACCTTC
j_call: TRBJ1-2; v_call: TRBV4-1; d_call: -; clone_size: few; cdr3_aa: CASSQPTTGTRYGYTF; cdr3_nt: TGCGCCAGCAGCCAACCTACCACAGGGACCCGGTATGGCTACACCTTC
j_call: TRBJ2-5; v_call: TRBV30; d_call: -; clone_size: few; cdr3_aa: CAWGQETQYF; cdr3_nt: TGTGCCTGGGGCCAGGAGACCCAGTACTTC
j_call: TRBJ2-3; v_call: TRBV9; d_call: TRBD2; clone_size: -; cdr3_aa: CASSVATAVAGAFSTDTQYF; cdr3_nt: TGTGCCAGCAGCGTAGCTACGGCGGTAGCGGGGGCATTTAGCACAGATACGCAGTATTTT
j_call: TRBJ2-1; v_call: TRBV7-2; d_call: TRBD2; clone_size: few; cdr3_aa: CASSRRLAGGYNEQFF; cdr3_nt: TGTGCCAGCAGCCGCCGACTAGCGGGAGGTTACAATGAGCAGTTCTTC
j_call: TRBJ1-4; v_call: TRBV5-1; d_call: -; clone_size: -; cdr3_aa: CATATGARSNEKLFF; cdr3_nt: TGCGCCACTGCGACAGGAGCAAGGTCTAATGAAAAACTGTTTTTT
j_call: TRBJ2-4; v_call: TRBV28; d_call: -; clone_size: medium-sized; cdr3_aa: CASSPAAGNIQYF; cdr3_nt: TGTGCCAGCAGCCCCGCGGCGGGGAACATTCAGTACTTC
j_call: TRBJ2-5; v_call: TRBV7-3; d_call: -; clone_size: once; cdr3_aa: CASSIDHMGTQYF; cdr3_nt: TGTGCCAGCAGCATCGACCATATGGGGACCCAGTACTTC
j_call: TRBJ2-3; v_call: TRBV29-1; d_call: TRBD2; clone_size: -; cdr3_aa: CSVPFLAGGKDTQYF; cdr3_nt: TGCAGCGTTCCGTTTCTAGCGGGAGGGAAAGATACGCAGTATTTT
j_call: TRBJ1-3; v_call: TRBV30; d_call: -; clone_size: -; cdr3_aa: CACSRVSGNTIYF; cdr3_nt: TGTGCCTGCAGCAGGGTCTCTGGAAACACCATATATTTT
j_call: TRBJ2-5; v_call: TRBV6-5; d_call: TRBD2; clone_size: -; cdr3_aa: CASKRGLAGGQYF; cdr3_nt: TGTGCCAGTAAACGGGGACTAGCGGGAGGGCAGTACTTC